These 17 T cell receptor beta chains originate from one sample sequenced in a study of sequential checkpoint blockade in melanoma. Method: immunoSEQ multiplex PCR; TCRdb's copy keeps in-frame clones and lacks some. Seen here are approximately 31,000 clones, 65% to 90% observed once, and the top ten hold 20% to 25%. The treatment here: randomized to nivolumab then ipilimumab (arm A) or the reverse (arm B). This specimen was CD8+ T cells sorted from blood (inferred from file names), taken from a patient given nivolumab and ipilimumab in sequence. The origin of the receptors is a human donor with melanoma.

The rearrangement joins TRBV6-1 to TRBJ1-1; D remains unclear. V was pared by 2 bases and J by 1 base, with 5 bases between. The CDR3 spans 13 residues. The germline V gene encodes CDR1 MNHNS and CDR2 SASEGT. CDR3 nucleotides: TGTGCCAGCAGTGAAAGAGAGAACACTGAAGCTTTCTTT. It codes for CASSERENTEAFF.

V and J are TRBV7-9 and TRBJ2-5; D is perhaps TRBD2 (6 bases). The length of the CDR3 is 14 residues. Germline CDR1 is SEHNR and CDR2 is FQNEAQ (reference sequence). V was pared by 5 bases and J by 4 bases, with 14 bases between. CDR3 sequence reads: CASSLGLPIETQYF. The CDR3 bases are TGTGCCAGCAGCCTGGGACTTCCGATAGAGACCCAGTACTTC.

This clone was counted between two and nine times. The J gene is TRBJ1-2, the V gene TRBV11-2; 10 bases are a match to TRBD1. The CDR3 runs 15 residues. In germline, CDR1 is SGHAT, CDR2 FQNNGV. The ends lost 5 bases at V and 3 bases at J; junction bases unmatched: 6. The CDR3 coding sequence is TGTGCCAGCAGCCCCGACAGGGGGCGACACTATGGCTACACCTTC. It is translated as CASSPDRGRHYGYTF.

This chain joins TRBV11-2 and TRBJ1-2; no firm D call. Germline values: CDR1 SGHAT, CDR2 FQNNGV. The V end lost 1 base, the J end lost 7 bases, and 7 bases lay between the germline ends. This CDR3 region has 12 residues. CDR3 sequence: CASSLARSGYTF. The CDR3 nucleotides are TGTGCCAGCAGCTTAGCCCGTTCTGGCTACACCTTC.

This clone was seen a single time. The chain links TRBV7-9 to TRBJ1-2; D is ambiguous. V was shortened by 3 bases and J by 4 bases, with 12 bases between the two germline ends. Germline loops: CDR1 SEHNR, CDR2 FQNEAQ (reference sequence). There are 14 residues in the CDR3. CDR3 amino acids: CASSLNPGIYGYTF. For the CDR3, the DNA is TGTGCCAGCAGCTTGAATCCAGGAATCTATGGCTACACCTTC.

The V call is TRBV13, the J call TRBJ2-5; D ambiguous. V was shortened by 4 bases and J by 0 bases, with 9 bases between the two germline ends. The CDR3 consists of 14 residues. Germline-derived CDR1 and CDR2 are PRHDT and FYEKMQ (reference sequence). DNA for the CDR3: TGTGCCAGCAGCTCCCGACAAGACCAAGAGACCCAGTACTTC. It codes for CASSSRQDQETQYF. Full variable domain (missing parts from reference TRBV13 and TRBJ2-5): AAGVIQSPRHLIKEKRETATLKCYPIPRHDTVYWYQQGPGQDPQFLISFYEKMQSDKGSIPDRFSAQQFSDYHSELNMSSLELGDSALYFCASSSRQDQETQYFGPGTRLLVL.

CDR3 nucleotides: TGTGCCAGCAGTCGAAGGGGGGGAGGACCCTCCTACAATGAGCAGTTCTTC. This encodes CASSRRGGGPSYNEQFF. The chain is built from TRBV11-1 and TRBJ2-1, with D possibly being TRBD2 (7 bases). Trimming took off 6 bases at V and 0 bases at J, with 18 bases between the two ends. The CDR3 extends over 17 amino acids. The germline V gene encodes CDR1 SGHAT and CDR2 FQDESV (reference sequence). Full variable domain (missing parts from reference TRBV11-1 and TRBJ2-1): EAEVAQSPRYKITEKSQAVAFWCDPISGHATLYWYRQILGQGPELLVQFQDESVVDDSQLPKDRFSAERLKGVDSTLKIQPAELGDSAMYLCASSRRGGGPSYNEQFFGPGTRLTVL.

This clone has only a few counts. This chain links TRBV25-1 with TRBJ2-1; 7 positions agree with TRBD2. Unmatched junction bases numbered 3, after V lost 4 bases and J lost 6 bases. Germline V gene sequence: CDR1 MGHDK, CDR2 SYGVNS. The CDR3 contains 13 residues. In DNA, the CDR3 is TGTGCCAGCAGTGTTGGGAGGGTCAATGAGCAGTTCTTC. It codes for CASSVGRVNEQFF.

Only one count was recorded for this clone. The genes are TRBV2 and TRBJ2-7, with 9 positions matching TRBD1. The junction had 2 bases not matched to a gene; V was cut back by 1 base and J by 4 bases. This CDR3 is 14 amino acids long. Per the germline V gene, CDR1 is SNHLY and CDR2 is FYNNEI. The CDR3 region is CASSEGTGDYEQYF. The CDR3, as DNA: TGTGCCAGCAGTGAAGGGACAGGGGATTACGAGCAGTACTTC.

V and J are TRBV13 and TRBJ2-1, with 8 bases fitting TRBD1. This CDR3 contains 13 residues. CDR1 and CDR2 from the germline V gene are PRHDT and FYEKMQ (reference sequence). V shed 5 bases, J shed 7 bases, and the junction held 4 bases outside the gene matches. DNA for the CDR3: TGTGCCAGCAGCCAAACAGGGGGTAATGAGCAGTTCTTC. It encodes CASSQTGGNEQFF.

This chain links TRBV27 with TRBJ2-1; no firm D call. CDR1 is MNHEY, CDR2 SMNVEV, per germline (reference sequence). Trimming took off 5 bases at V and 2 bases at J, with 10 bases between the two ends. The CDR3 has 14 amino acids. The CDR3 spells CASSLRLPYNEQFF. The CDR3 DNA is TGTGCCAGCAGTCTCAGGCTTCCCTACAATGAGCAGTTCTTC.

The genes are TRBV7-9 and TRBJ2-3; D is perhaps TRBD1 (6 bases). CDR1 is SEHNR, CDR2 FQNEAQ, per germline (reference sequence). CDR3 length equals 14 residues. The V and J ends lost 3 bases and 2 bases respectively, with 9 bases between them. CDR3 loop: CASSLDRATDTQYF. DNA for the CDR3: TGTGCCAGCAGCTTGGACAGAGCCACAGATACGCAGTATTTT.

The rearrangement joins TRBV19 to TRBJ2-3; 10 nucleotides line up with TRBD2. The CDR3 extends over 13 amino acids. With V trimmed by 10 bases and J by 4 bases, 5 bases remained unmatched. The germline V gene has CDR1 LNHDA and CDR2 SQIVND (reference sequence). CDR3 protein: CATGLAESDTQYF. The CDR3 bases are TGTGCCACAGGACTAGCGGAATCAGATACGCAGTATTTT.

This clone was observed a single time. This chain uses TRBV28 with TRBJ2-3; TRBD2 agrees at 10 bases. Germline assignment: CDR1 MDHEN and CDR2 SYDVKM. The CDR3 contains 16 residues. J gave up 1 base and V 4 bases, and 5 bases lay outside the gene matches. CDR3 sequence: CASSYFLAGGTDTQYF. DNA of the CDR3: TGTGCCAGCAGTTATTTCCTAGCGGGGGGCACAGATACGCAGTATTTT.

This chain links TRBV7-8 with TRBJ1-1; a weak D match, TRBD1 (6 bases). Trimming left V 4 bases short and J 5 bases short, with 11 bases between. CDR3 size: 13 residues. Germline CDR1 SGHVS, CDR2 FQNEAQ. Here the CDR3 reads CASSSLQGTEAFF. The DNA for the CDR3 is TGTGCCAGCAGCTCACTGCAGGGGACTGAAGCTTTCTTT.

This chain uses TRBV7-8 with TRBJ2-7, with 10 bases lining up with TRBD2. CDR3 length equals 15 residues. J lost 2 bases, V lost 5 bases, and 6 bases had no gene match. Germline V gene lookup returns CDR1 SGHVS and CDR2 FQNEAQ. In DNA, the CDR3 is TGTGCCAGCAGCAGACCCACTAGCGGGACCTACGAGCAGTACTTC. It is translated as CASSRPTSGTYEQYF.

This sequence joins TRBV7-2 and TRBJ1-1; 7 bases are shared with TRBD1. Trimming cost V 4 bases and J 3 bases; bases outside gene matches: 8. Germline CDR1 SGHTA, CDR2 FQGNSA. This CDR3 spans 15 amino acids. The CDR3 nucleotides are TGTGCCAGCAGCTCGACAGGGCCGGGGGACACTGAAGCTTTCTTT. Translating gives CASSSTGPGDTEAFF.